What follows are 12 T cell receptor beta chains derived from one specimen sequenced in a study of vaccination effects on CD4 cells after COVID-19. These TCRs are of unknown antigen specificity. The table came from immunoSEQ multiplex PCR; TCRdb's copy has only in-frame clones and leaves some out. Here the sample spans tens of thousands of clones, nearly 80% being singletons. Under the ViraFEST assay, PBMC were stimulated with viral peptide pools so that antigen-specific CD4+ T cells expanded. Sequencing was performed afterwards. Culture proceeded for roughly ten days, and CD4+ T cells were then isolated. Two-dose BNT162b2 or mRNA-1273 vaccination was given to participants. The sample here was CD4+ T cells from PBMCs cultured with SARS-CoV-2 spike peptides, taken after COVID-19 vaccination. These TCRs come from a human donor who received a COVID-19 vaccine. Some clones in this sample may be carry-over from other donors' samples.

The chain employs TRBV27 and TRBJ2-7; TRBD2 might be the D (6 bases). The V gene lost 3 bases and the J gene lost 3 bases, with 15 bases spanning the gap. Looked up from germline, CDR1 is MNHEY and CDR2 is SMNVEV (reference sequence). This CDR3 has 15 amino acids. The chain's CDR3 is CASSLKGSGDYEQYV. The CDR3 DNA reads TGTGCCAGCAGTTTGAAGGGTTCGGGGGACTACGAGCAGTACGTC.

CDR3 nucleotides: TGTGCCAGCAGCCCTCGCCGGGGGGGCCAAGAGACCCAGTACTTC. Translated, it gives CASSPRRGGQETQYF. The V gene is TRBV7-2, the J gene TRBJ2-5, with 8 bases matching TRBD2. The V gene end was trimmed by 5 bases and the J gene end by 1 base; junction bases not matched to a gene: 6. The CDR3 contains 15 residues. Germline CDR1 SGHTA, CDR2 FQGNSA.

The count of this clone is one. The chain combines TRBV7-2 with TRBJ2-1, with 12 positions matching TRBD2. Germline assignment: CDR1 SGHTA and CDR2 FQGNSA. Trimming at V came to 6 bases and at J to 10 bases, leaving 4 bases not matched to a gene. The CDR3 has 13 amino acids. The CDR3 region is CASRRTSGGEQFF. The DNA for the CDR3 is TGTGCCAGCAGACGTACTAGCGGGGGGGAGCAGTTCTTC.

V is TRBV5-1 and J is TRBJ2-1, with 7 bases that match TRBD2. V dropped 0 bases and J dropped 4; count of bases not matched to a gene: 10. Germline V gene sequence: CDR1 SGHRS, CDR2 YFSETQ. CDR3 length equals 17 residues. The CDR3 sequence is CASSLDVSSGIYNEQFF. The CDR3 DNA follows: TGCGCCAGCAGCTTGGATGTGTCTAGCGGAATTTACAATGAGCAGTTCTTC.

V and J are TRBV19 and TRBJ2-2; D unclear. V was pared by 2 bases and J by 1 base, with 5 bases between. Per germline, CDR1 LNHDA and CDR2 SQIVND (reference sequence). CDR3 length: 14 residues. CDR3 sequence (DNA): TGTGCCAGTAGTATAAACTGGAACACCGGGGAGCTGTTTTTT. It yields the protein CASSINWNTGELFF.

The rearrangement joins TRBV29-1 to TRBJ1-1; D ambiguous. Looked up from germline, CDR1 is SQVTM and CDR2 is ANQGSEA. Trimming pared 7 bases from V and 4 bases from J, leaving 16 bases between. The CDR3 is 13 residues long. The CDR3 is CSARMEAGTEAFF. As DNA, the CDR3 is TGCAGCGCAAGGATGGAAGCCGGCACTGAAGCTTTCTTT.

This rearrangement joins TRBV19 to TRBJ1-3; TRBD1 agrees at 10 bases. Germline CDR1 LNHDA, CDR2 SQIVND (reference sequence). The ends lost 1 base at V and 0 bases at J; junction bases unmatched: 6. The CDR3 extends over 18 amino acids. CDR3 amino acids: CASSIARDRGTSGNTIYF. The CDR3 DNA is TGTGCCAGTAGTATAGCTCGGGACAGGGGTACCTCTGGAAACACCATATATTTT. The variable domain in full, with the rest retrieved from reference TRBV19 and TRBJ1-3, is DGGITQSPKYLFRKEGQNVTLSCEQNLNHDAMYWYRQDPGQGLRLIYYSQIVNDFQKGDIAEGYSVSREKKESFPLTVTSAQKNPTAFYLCASSIARDRGTSGNTIYFGEGSWLTVV.

This clone came up a few times. The rearrangement links TRBV5-1 to TRBJ1-2; possibly TRBD1 for D (5 bases). Germline-derived CDR1 and CDR2 are SGHRS and YFSETQ. V lost 5 bases and J lost 0, with 8 bases in between. This CDR3 comprises 13 residues. Written as DNA, the CDR3 is TGCGCCAGCAGGGACACACCTAACTATGGCTACACCTTC. Amino acids: CASRDTPNYGYTF.

The J gene is TRBJ2-2, the V gene TRBV28; 10 nucleotides agree with TRBD1. J lost 1 base, V lost 3 bases, and 8 bases had no gene match. There are 18 residues in the CDR3. Germline V gene lookup returns CDR1 MDHEN and CDR2 SYDVKM. The DNA of the CDR3 is TGTGCCAGCAGTTTTCCGGGACAGGGGTCAATGAACACCGGGGAGCTGTTTTTT. This sequence encodes CASSFPGQGSMNTGELFF.

The chain couples TRBV7-2 to TRBJ2-3; D ambiguous. The V end was cut by 1 base, the J end by 0 bases, with 5 bases between. The CDR3 has 14 amino acids. Germline V gene data show CDR1 as SGHTA and CDR2 as FQGNSA. DNA of the CDR3: TGTGCCAGCAGCTTAGATCGCAGCACAGATACGCAGTATTTT. Protein: CASSLDRSTDTQYF.

The chain is built from TRBV24-1 and TRBJ2-5, with D possibly called TRBD1 or TRBD2 (5 bases each). The V and J ends lost 4 bases and 4 bases respectively, with 21 bases between them. This CDR3 region has 17 residues. Germline-derived CDR1 and CDR2 are KGHDR and SFDVKD. The CDR3 DNA reads TGTGCCACCAGTGACTCCGGGACCCTGGGGCGTACAGAGACCCAGTACTTC. Encoded protein: CATSDSGTLGRTETQYF.

The rearrangement uses TRBV6-5 and TRBJ2-3, with D possibly TRBD2 on 6 matching bases. Germline V gene sequence: CDR1 MNHEY, CDR2 SVGAGI. Trimming removed 8 bases at V and 4 bases at J, with 13 bases between. The CDR3 is 13 amino acids. CDR3 sequence reads: CASSAWGADTQYF. In DNA, the CDR3 is TGTGCCAGCTCGGCCTGGGGGGCAGATACGCAGTATTTT.